The following is a T cell receptor (beta chain) sequence with its context. Other DNA sequences in the sample encode the same CDR3. This sample is part of a study of shared clonotypes between healthy human individuals. Study at large: The donor pool was made up of two women and three men aged 18 to 49.

The CDR3 sequence is 14 residues long. In germline, CDR1 is MDHEN, CDR2 SYDVKM. With 4 bases clipped from V and 0 bases from J, the junction kept 2 bases outside the gene matches. Each subset's genomic DNA was shared equally among a number of immunoSEQ plates. Original processing notes: From ImmunoSEQ came sequences covering only the junction and carrying no quality scores, so filtering differed. The data were produced by immunoSEQ multiplex PCR, yet TCRdb's version contains in-frame clones alone and is incomplete. The V and J calls and the clone size are those of that table, but D and trimming were determined from the DNA. The sample records around 2,100,000 clones, approximately 94% being singletons. Naive CD8 isolation took CD45RO-negative cells positively selected for CCR7 and excluded terminally differentiated effector memory CD45RA+ cells. The study drew all its donors from Caucasian adults living in Nashville, Tennessee.

The V gene is TRBV28, the J gene TRBJ2-7; 8 positions match TRBD1. Source material: naive CD8+ T cells sorted from blood. The TCR originated in a young man in good health. CDR3 in amino acids: CASSWTGSSYEQYF. In DNA, the CDR3 is TGTGCCAGCAGTTGGACAGGGTCCTCCTACGAGCAGTACTTC.